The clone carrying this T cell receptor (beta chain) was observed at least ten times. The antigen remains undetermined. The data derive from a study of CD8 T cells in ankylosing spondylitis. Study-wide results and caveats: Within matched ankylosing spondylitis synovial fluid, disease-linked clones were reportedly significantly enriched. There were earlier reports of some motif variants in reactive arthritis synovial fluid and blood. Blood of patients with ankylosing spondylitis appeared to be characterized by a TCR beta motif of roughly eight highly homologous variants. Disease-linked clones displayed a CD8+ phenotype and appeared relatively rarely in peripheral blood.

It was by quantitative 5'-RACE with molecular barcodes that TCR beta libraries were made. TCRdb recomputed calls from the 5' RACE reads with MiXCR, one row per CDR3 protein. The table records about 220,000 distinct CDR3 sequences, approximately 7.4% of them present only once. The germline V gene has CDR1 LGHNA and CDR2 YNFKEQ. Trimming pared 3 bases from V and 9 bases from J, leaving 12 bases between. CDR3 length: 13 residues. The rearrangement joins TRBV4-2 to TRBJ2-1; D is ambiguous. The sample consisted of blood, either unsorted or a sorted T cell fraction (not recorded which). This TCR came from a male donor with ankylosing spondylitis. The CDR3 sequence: CASSHDQSTEQFF. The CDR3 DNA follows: TGTGCCAGCAGCCACGACCAGAGTACTGAGCAGTTCTTC.